The 21 T cell receptor beta chains below all came from one sample that was sequenced in a study of CD8+ T cells in alopecia areata. Sequencing used cDNA as its template, made by extracting RNA and reverse transcribing it. This table comes from immunoSEQ multiplex PCR, and its TCRdb copy is limited to in-frame clones, with some not included. The data contain around 160,000 clones, roughly 48% of them singletons. Sequencing used CD4+ T cells sorted from blood. These receptors originate from a human donor with alopecia areata.

This clone turned up a few times. The chain has TRBV29-1 and TRBJ1-1, with a weak D call TRBD1 (5 bases). CDR3 size: 13 residues. CDR1 and CDR2 from the germline V gene are SQVTM and ANQGSEA. Trimming left V 5 bases short and J 4 bases short, with 14 bases between. The CDR3 DNA follows: TGCAGCGTTAGGAGTGGGGGGGGCACTGAAGCTTTCTTT. This codes for CSVRSGGGTEAFF.

CDR3 sequence (DNA): TGTGCCTGGAGACTAGCGGGAGGGGATGGGACCCAGTACTTC. This sequence encodes CAWRLAGGDGTQYF. This chain uses TRBV30 with TRBJ2-5, with 13 bases lining up with TRBD2. V lost 3 bases, J lost 7 bases, and 5 bases stayed unmatched. Germline V gene sequence: CDR1 GTSNPN, CDR2 SVGIG (reference sequence). This CDR3 is built from 14 residues.

This chain links TRBV6-1 with TRBJ2-7; 8 bases agree with TRBD1. V was clipped by 4 bases and J by 3 bases; unmatched bases: 11. In germline, CDR1 is MNHNS, CDR2 SASEGT. The CDR3 has 16 residues. The DNA for the CDR3 is TGTGCCAGCAGTGGGATCCGGACAGGGCCCAACTACGAGCAGTACTTC. It yields the protein CASSGIRTGPNYEQYF.

This clone showed up just a few times. V usage is TRBV29-1 and J usage is TRBJ1-2; 8 nucleotides agree with TRBD1. J lost 8 bases, V lost 5 bases, and 10 bases had no gene match. The V gene's germline CDR1 is SQVTM and CDR2 ANQGSEA. CDR3 length equals 13 residues. CDR3 bases: TGCAGCGTTCAAGGACAGGGCGGATACGGCTACACCTTC. Its protein product is CSVQGQGGYGYTF.

This clone was picked up a small number of times. The genes are TRBV29-1 and TRBJ2-5; D is perhaps TRBD2 (5 bases). This CDR3 is 11 amino acids long. V was trimmed by 4 bases and J by 9 bases, leaving 12 bases between them. The germline V gene encodes CDR1 SQVTM and CDR2 ANQGSEA. CDR3 bases: TGCAGCGTTGGATGGGGAGCGGCCCAGTACTTC. It yields the protein CSVGWGAAQYF.

This chain connects TRBV5-4 to TRBJ2-1, with 11 bases that match TRBD2. The CDR3 runs 17 residues. Germline-derived CDR1 and CDR2 are SGHNT and YYREEE (reference sequence). V was clipped by 2 bases and J by 2 bases; unmatched bases: 6. As DNA, the CDR3 is TGTGCCAGCAGCTTCGGGCTTAGCGGGAGGGCCTACAATGAGCAGTTCTTC. Translating gives CASSFGLSGRAYNEQFF.

In this sample, this clone turned up a few times. The gene calls are TRBV29-1 and TRBJ1-1, with D tentatively TRBD1 (5 bases). Germline CDR1 SQVTM, CDR2 ANQGSEA. The CDR3 extends over 13 amino acids. The V end was cut by 4 bases, the J end by 5 bases, with 14 bases between. For the CDR3, the DNA is TGCAGCGTTGCGGGGCAGGATGGTACTGAAGCTTTCTTT. Its translation is CSVAGQDGTEAFF.

There are a few counts of this clone. This chain connects TRBV5-1 to TRBJ2-3; D could derive from TRBD1 or TRBD2 (6 bases each). Trimming removed 5 bases from V and 1 base from J, with 11 bases in between. The germline gives CDR1 SGHRS, CDR2 YFSETQ. This CDR3 region has 14 residues. For the CDR3, the DNA is TGCGCCAGCAGTTGGAGGGGGGGCACAGATACGCAGTATTTT. Encoded protein: CASSWRGGTDTQYF.

The chain links TRBV18 to TRBJ2-7; 9 bases agree with TRBD2. The CDR3 length is 14 residues. Germline CDR1 KGHSH, CDR2 LQKENI. Trimming at V came to 3 bases and at J to 6 bases, leaving 6 bases not matched to a gene. CDR3 amino acids: CASSPIAGASEQYF. The CDR3 DNA reads TGTGCCAGCTCACCGATAGCGGGAGCGAGCGAGCAGTACTTC.

The chain links TRBV18 to TRBJ2-5, with TRBD2 identical over 7 bases. The trim removed 3 bases at V and 5 bases at J, leaving 6 bases unmatched. The CDR3 loop spans 14 amino acids. Germline CDR1 and CDR2: KGHSH and LQKENI. The DNA of the CDR3 is TGTGCCAGCTCACCTATAGCGGGTTCGGAGACCCAGTACTTC. The encoded protein is CASSPIAGSETQYF.

The chain couples TRBV27 to TRBJ2-5; D unresolved. Germline values: CDR1 MNHEY, CDR2 SMNVEV (reference sequence). Trimming removed 0 bases at V and 1 base at J, with 15 bases between. This CDR3 region has 17 residues. The CDR3 DNA reads TGTGCCAGCAGTTTATCGAATCTGGGGTCGTTCCAAGAGACCCAGTACTTC. This codes for CASSLSNLGSFQETQYF.

The chain has TRBV29-1 and TRBJ1-1; a possible D gene is TRBD1 (5 bases). V lost 3 bases, J lost 2 bases, and 13 bases lay in between. The CDR3 has 14 amino acids. Germline assignment: CDR1 SQVTM and CDR2 ANQGSEA. The CDR3 loop is CSVDRGRFNTEAFF. CDR3 bases: TGCAGCGTTGATCGGGGCAGGTTTAACACTGAAGCTTTCTTT.

The chain links TRBV19 to TRBJ2-4; 7 positions agree with TRBD1. Germline V gene data show CDR1 as LNHDA and CDR2 as SQIVND (reference sequence). The J segment lost 6 bases and the V segment lost 4 bases, leaving 6 bases of the junction unmatched. The CDR3 is 14 amino acids. The CDR3 region has the DNA TGTGCCAGTAGTACAACCGGGACAGTAAACATTCAGTACTTC. Amino acid sequence: CASSTTGTVNIQYF.

The chain carries TRBV6-1 and TRBJ1-1; 7 bases are a match to TRBD1. The trim removed 6 bases at V and 6 bases at J, leaving 13 bases unmatched. The germline CDR1 and CDR2 sequences are MNHNS and SASEGT. This CDR3 region has 15 residues. The CDR3 region has the DNA TGTGCCAGCAGAGGTCCCCCGTTGCAGGGGGCTGAAGCTTTCTTT. Translation gives CASRGPPLQGAEAFF.

The rearrangement links TRBV28 to TRBJ2-7; D is undetermined. Trimming shortened V by 5 bases and J by 0 bases, and 14 bases separated the two germline ends. The CDR3 totals 15 residues. Germline-derived CDR1 and CDR2 are MDHEN and SYDVKM. CDR3 nucleotides: TGTGCCAGCAGTCCCAGTTGGCGCAGCTCCTACGAGCAGTACTTC. Amino acids: CASSPSWRSSYEQYF.

The chain combines TRBV7-6 with TRBJ2-5; D call uncertain. This CDR3 spans 15 amino acids. CDR1 and CDR2 (germline): SGHVS, FNYEAQ. Trimming left V 1 base short and J 4 bases short, with 13 bases between. The CDR3 bases are TGTGCCAGCAGCTTAGTGTCCGGCTTAAGAGAGACCCAGTACTTC. Translation: CASSLVSGLRETQYF. The full variable domain, in which reference TRBV7-6 and TRBJ2-5 provide the parts outside the CDR3, is GAGVSQSPRYKVTKRGQDVALRCDPISGHVSLYWYRQALGQGPEFLTYFNYEAQQDKSGLPNDRFSAERPEGSISTLTIQRTEQRDSAMYRCASSLVSGLRETQYFGPGTRLLVL.

The chain is built from TRBV29-1 and TRBJ2-7; D remains unclear. V lost 7 bases and J 0 bases, leaving 10 bases between the germline ends. Germline lookup yields CDR1 SQVTM and CDR2 ANQGSEA. This CDR3 contains 12 residues. Here the CDR3 DNA reads TGCAGCGCAAGCAGAGGCTCCTACGAGCAGTACTTC. Translating it yields CSASRGSYEQYF.

The chain joins TRBV25-1 to TRBJ2-5; 10 bases map to TRBD2. Germline-derived CDR1 and CDR2 are MGHDK and SYGVNS. V was clipped by 3 bases and J by 9 bases; unmatched bases: 7. The CDR3 is 14 residues long. The CDR3 region has the DNA TGTGCCAGCAGTGAGCCTAGCGGGAGTTGGGCCCAGTACTTC. It specifies CASSEPSGSWAQYF.

The chain combines TRBV15 with TRBJ2-7; D call uncertain. CDR1 is LNHNV and CDR2 is YYDKDF in the germline V gene (reference sequence). The CDR3 runs 12 residues. Trimming left V 0 bases short and J 4 bases short, with 4 bases between. CDR3 bases: TGTGCCACCAGCAGAGAAGGATACGAGCAGTACTTC. It yields the protein CATSREGYEQYF.

The chain links TRBV4-1 to TRBJ2-5; TRBD2 might be the D (6 bases). The CDR3 contains 14 residues. Germline CDR1 reads MGHRA; CDR2 reads YSYEKL. Trimming removed 3 bases at V and 5 bases at J, with 13 bases between. The CDR3 bases are TGCGCCAGCAGCCAGGGGAGGACGGATGAGACCCAGTACTTC. Amino acids: CASSQGRTDETQYF.

This sequence joins TRBV5-1 and TRBJ2-1; 9 bases fit TRBD2. Germline trimming cut 4 bases from V and 6 bases from J; bases unmatched to any gene: 11. CDR1 SGHRS and CDR2 YFSETQ come from the germline V gene. The CDR3 length is 16 residues. CDR3 sequence reads: CASSGISGSTINEQFF. CDR3 in DNA: TGCGCCAGCAGCGGGATTAGCGGGAGTACAATCAATGAGCAGTTCTTC.